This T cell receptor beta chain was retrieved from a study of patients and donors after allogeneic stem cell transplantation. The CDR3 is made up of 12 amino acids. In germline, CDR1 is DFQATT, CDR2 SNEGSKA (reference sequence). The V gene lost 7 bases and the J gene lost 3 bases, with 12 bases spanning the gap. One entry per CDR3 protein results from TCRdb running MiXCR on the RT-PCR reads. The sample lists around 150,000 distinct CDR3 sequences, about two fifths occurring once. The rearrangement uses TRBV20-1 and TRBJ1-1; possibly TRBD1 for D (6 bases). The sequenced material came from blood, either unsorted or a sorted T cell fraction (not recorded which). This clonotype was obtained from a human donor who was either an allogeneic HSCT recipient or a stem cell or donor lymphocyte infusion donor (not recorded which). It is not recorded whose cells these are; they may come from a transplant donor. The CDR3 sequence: CSVGAPYTEAFF. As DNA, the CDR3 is TGCAGTGTGGGGGCACCTTACACTGAAGCTTTCTTT.